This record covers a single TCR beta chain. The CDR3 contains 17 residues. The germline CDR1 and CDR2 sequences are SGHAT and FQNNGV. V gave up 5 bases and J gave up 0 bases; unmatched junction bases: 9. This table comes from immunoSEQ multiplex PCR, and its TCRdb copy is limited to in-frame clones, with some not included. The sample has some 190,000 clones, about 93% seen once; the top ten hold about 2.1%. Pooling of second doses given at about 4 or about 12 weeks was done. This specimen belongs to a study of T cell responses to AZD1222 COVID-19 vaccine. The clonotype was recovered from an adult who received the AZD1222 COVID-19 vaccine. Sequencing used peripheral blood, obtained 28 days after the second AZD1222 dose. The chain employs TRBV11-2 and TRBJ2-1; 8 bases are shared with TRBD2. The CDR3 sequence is CASSGLAGRSSYNEQFF. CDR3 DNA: TGTGCCAGCAGCGGACTAGCCGGGAGAAGCTCCTACAATGAGCAGTTCTTC.